This passage covers 10 T cell receptor beta chains from one sample sequenced in a study of T-cell reconstitution after alpha-beta-depleted transplantation in children. Molecular barcoding with unique molecular identifiers was used for the TCRbeta library. TCRdb processed the PCR reads anew with MiXCR; each CDR3 protein has one entry. The sample contains hundreds of thousands of distinct CDR3 sequences, around 13% of which appear only once. The sample in question was PBMCs, obtained before TCRalphabeta/CD19-depleted stem cell transplant. Source of these receptors: a girl aged 2 to 10 with congenital amegakaryocytic thrombocytopenia, due to receive a stem cell transplant.

This clonotype was counted a few times. This sequence joins TRBV5-5 and TRBJ2-3; D may match TRBD1 or TRBD2 (5 bases each). V was pared by 0 bases and J by 0 bases, with 8 bases between. CDR3 length equals 15 residues. The germline V gene encodes CDR1 SGHKS and CDR2 YYEKEE (reference sequence). The CDR3 bases are TGTGCCAGCAGCTTGGTGGGGGAGAGCACAGATACGCAGTATTTT. Residues: CASSLVGESTDTQYF.

The chain carries TRBV5-6 and TRBJ2-5; 10 bases are a match to TRBD2. V lost 4 bases, J lost 2 bases, and 8 bases stayed unmatched. CDR1 and CDR2 from the germline V gene are SGHDT and YYEEEE. This CDR3 is 16 amino acids long. The CDR3 spells CASSDTGLARQETQYF. The CDR3 nucleotides are TGTGCCAGCAGCGACACGGGACTAGCGAGACAAGAGACCCAGTACTTC.

In regard to this clonotype: A read error is possible here, since a much larger clone lies one base away. The chain has TRBV5-1 and TRBJ2-6; D might be TRBD1 or TRBD2, each matching 5 bases. Looked up from germline, CDR1 is SGHRS and CDR2 is YFSETQ. The CDR3 length is 16 residues. V was cut by 9 bases and J by 4 bases, with 20 bases left in between. CDR3 nucleotide sequence: TGCGCCACCATTAGTGGGACCTCTTCGGGGGCCAACGTCCTGACTTTC. It specifies CATISGTSSGANVLTF. Based on the CDR3 plus reference TRBV5-1 and TRBJ2-6, the full variable domain is KAGVTQTPRYLIKTRGQQVTLSCSPISGHRSVSWYQQTPGQGLQFLFEYFSETQRNKGNFPGRFSGRQFSNSRSEMNVSTLELGDSALYLCATISGTSSGANVLTFGAGSRLTVL.

The chain recombines TRBV20-1 with TRBJ2-2; 9 positions agree with TRBD2. This CDR3 is 17 amino acids long. V shed 1 base and J 3 bases; nucleotides not matched to a gene: 9. CDR1 DFQATT and CDR2 SNEGSKA come from the germline V gene (reference sequence). The CDR3 region has the DNA TGCAGTGCTAGAGCCCTCGGGAGCGGGGGGTACACCGGGGAGCTGTTTTTT. This gives the protein CSARALGSGGYTGELFF.

In its sample, this clonotype was seen a few times. The chain recombines TRBV5-1 with TRBJ2-7, with TRBD1 as a possible D gene (6 bases). V shed 4 bases and J shed 0 bases, with 17 bases lying between them. Per the germline V gene, CDR1 is SGHRS and CDR2 is YFSETQ. The CDR3 is 16 amino acids. CDR3 DNA: TGCGCCAGCAGCCTTTGGCAACAGGGCCTCTCCTACGAGCAGTACTTC. Protein sequence: CASSLWQQGLSYEQYF.

This clonotype was counted at least ten times. V and J are TRBV20-1 and TRBJ2-7; D is undetermined. The germline V and J ends were trimmed by 3 bases and 3 bases, with 6 bases remaining between them. Germline V lookup: CDR1 DFQATT, CDR2 SNEGSKA (reference sequence). The CDR3 runs 11 residues. The CDR3 bases are TGCAGTGCTAGTACGGACTACGAGCAGTACTTC. This sequence encodes CSASTDYEQYF.

In this sample, this clonotype turned up many times. V gene TRBV5-1 combines with J gene TRBJ2-7, with D perhaps assigned TRBD1 or TRBD2 (5 bases each). CDR3 length: 14 residues. Germline V gene lookup returns CDR1 SGHRS and CDR2 YFSETQ. V lost 7 bases, J lost 1 base, and 15 bases lay in between. CDR3 loop: CASQTGTASYEQYF. Written as DNA, the CDR3 is TGCGCCAGCCAGACCGGGACGGCTTCCTACGAGCAGTACTTC.

This clonotype has at least ten counts. The CDR3: CSVEGLLGLAGDSEQFF. CDR3 nucleotides: TGCAGCGTCGAGGGCTTACTGGGACTAGCGGGAGACAGTGAGCAGTTCTTC. The chain is built from TRBV29-1 and TRBJ2-1; TRBD2 aligns across 14 bases. This CDR3 region has 17 residues. In germline, CDR1 is SQVTM, CDR2 ANQGSEA. V was clipped by 6 bases and J by 9 bases; unmatched bases: 16.

The table lists this clonotype with many counts. Here the CDR3 reads CASMEAAFYEQYF. The DNA of the CDR3 is TGTGCCAGCATGGAAGCGGCCTTCTACGAGCAGTACTTC. The chain employs TRBV7-9 and TRBJ2-7; tentatively, D is TRBD2 (5 bases). The CDR3 has 13 residues. Per germline, CDR1 SEHNR and CDR2 FQNEAQ (reference sequence). Trimming took 7 bases from V and 3 from J, leaving 13 bases between them.

This clonotype was detected only a few times. The rearrangement links TRBV15 to TRBJ1-5, with D unresolved. V was cut by 3 bases and J by 1 base, with 10 bases left in between. Germline V lookup: CDR1 LNHNV, CDR2 YYDKDF (reference sequence). The CDR3 length is 15 residues. In nucleotides, the CDR3 is TGTGCCACCAGCAGGAGCCCCGGGAGCAATCAGCCCCAGCATTTT. Protein sequence: CATSRSPGSNQPQHF. Complete variable domain (other parts from reference TRBV15 and TRBJ1-5): DAMVIQNPRYQVTQFGKPVTLSCSQTLNHNVMYWYQQKSSQAPKLLFHYYDKDFNNEADTPDNFQSRRPNTSFCFLDIRSPGLGDTAMYLCATSRSPGSNQPQHFGDGTRLSIL.